This T cell receptor beta chain derives from a study of shared clonotypes between healthy human individuals. Assay: immunoSEQ multiplex PCR; the TCRdb copy retains only in-frame clones and omits some. The table records about 2.3 million clones, around 92% of them present only once. Trimming cost V 4 bases and J 8 bases; bases outside gene matches: 5. Germline lookup yields CDR1 MNHNS and CDR2 SASEGT. The CDR3 length is 13 residues. The chain employs TRBV6-1 and TRBJ1-5; 7 nucleotides agree with TRBD1. This receptor was obtained from a man younger than 35 in good health. Some clones in this sample may be carry-over from other donors' samples. Specimen: naive CD4+ T cells from PBMCs. Documented subset: CD45RA+ positively selected. DNA for the CDR3: TGTGCCAGCAGTGCCACAGGGGCTAAGCCCCAGCATTTT. It codes for CASSATGAKPQHF.